The clone carrying this TCR beta chain came up a few times. This record belongs to a study of T-cell reconstitution after alpha-beta-depleted transplantation in children. This sample's TCRbeta library carried unique molecular identifier barcodes. One entry per CDR3 protein, called by TCRdb with MiXCR from the PCR reads. The data contain around 490,000 distinct CDR3 sequences, roughly an eighth of them singletons. Germline trimming cut 6 bases from V and 3 bases from J; bases unmatched to any gene: 8. Looked up from germline, CDR1 is MDHEN and CDR2 is SYDVKM. This CDR3 is 16 amino acids long. The sequenced sample was PBMCs, mostly from graft donor cells, obtained 180 days after TCRalphabeta/CD19-depleted stem cell transplant. V is TRBV28 and J is TRBJ2-4; TRBD2 matches 10 bases. This TCR derives from a female patient aged 2-9 years who had a stem cell transplant for aplastic anemia, so the T cells may come from the graft donor. CDR3 region: CASSLVAGGHKNIQYF. The CDR3 DNA sequence: TGTGCCAGCAGCCTAGTAGCGGGAGGCCACAAAAACATTCAGTACTTC.